This T cell receptor beta chain stems from a study of T-cell reconstitution after alpha-beta-depleted transplantation in children. Germline assignment: CDR1 DFQATT and CDR2 SNEGSKA (reference sequence). With 8 bases clipped from V and 0 bases from J, the junction kept 7 bases outside the gene matches. The CDR3 is 16 amino acids. As it was prepared, the TCRbeta library received unique molecular identifiers. One entry per CDR3 protein results from TCRdb running MiXCR on the PCR reads. The sample records hundreds of thousands of distinct CDR3 sequences, about an eighth being singletons. This receptor was identified in a girl under 10 years old with congenital amegakaryocytic thrombocytopenia, due to receive a stem cell transplant. Sequencing was performed on PBMCs, taken before TCRalphabeta/CD19-depleted stem cell transplant. This rearrangement joins TRBV20-1 to TRBJ2-3, with 14 nucleotides matching TRBD2. The CDR3 DNA is TGCAGTCCCACAGGGACTAGCGGGAGCAGCACAGATACGCAGTATTTT. It specifies CSPTGTSGSSTDTQYF.